The 3 T cell receptor beta chains below come from one sample, sequenced in a study of T cell responses to AZD1222 COVID-19 vaccine. This table comes from immunoSEQ multiplex PCR, and its TCRdb copy is limited to in-frame clones, with some not included. Counted here are 130,000 or so clones, around 94% occurring once; the ten biggest clones make up 6.6%. The sample consisted of peripheral blood, taken on day 0 of AZD1222 vaccination. Every receptor here comes from an adult in good health.

This chain connects TRBV3-1 (or the pseudogene TRBV3-2) to TRBJ2-3; TRBD1 might be the D (6 bases). The V gene's germline CDR1 is LGHDT and CDR2 YNNKEL (reference sequence). CDR3 length equals 14 residues. V was shortened by 5 bases and J by 1 base, with 10 bases between the two germline ends. The CDR3 is CASSSRQGTDTQYF. The CDR3 DNA is TGTGCCAGCAGCTCCCGACAGGGCACAGATACGCAGTATTTT.

The V call is TRBV11-2, the J call TRBJ2-3, with 7 nucleotides matching TRBD1. The CDR3 length is 17 residues. Germline assignment: CDR1 SGHAT and CDR2 FQNNGV. Trimming took 5 bases from V and 2 from J; bases not matched to a gene: 13. The CDR3 spells CASSRNRGEGSTDTQYF. The DNA of the CDR3 is TGTGCCAGCAGCAGAAACAGGGGAGAGGGATCCACAGATACGCAGTATTTT.

A single count supports this clone. The chain combines TRBV30 with TRBJ2-7; 7 bases map to TRBD1. Trimming cost V 0 bases and J 0 bases; bases outside gene matches: 2. The V gene's germline CDR1 is GTSNPN and CDR2 SVGIG (reference sequence). This CDR3 is 14 amino acids long. The CDR3 sequence: CAWSVTGASYEQYF. The CDR3, as DNA: TGTGCCTGGAGTGTAACAGGGGCCTCCTACGAGCAGTACTTC.